This paragraph covers one TCR beta chain sequence. Germline loops: CDR1 SNHLY, CDR2 FYNNEI. CDR3 length: 14 residues. With V trimmed by 10 bases and J by 5 bases, 9 bases remained unmatched. TCR beta chains were sequenced at survey level with immunoSEQ. Here immunoSEQ multiplex PCR was the method, and the copy in TCRdb shows in-frame clones only, minus some. The sample carries tens of thousands of clones, about 93% recorded once. The chain links TRBV2 to TRBJ1-4; 8 bases are a match to TRBD1. Sequencing was done on a sample of PBMCs. This clonotype was sampled from a man aged 40-50 years with rheumatoid arthritis. CDR3 sequence (DNA): TGTGCCATCCAAAGACAGGGGAAAAATGAAAAACTGTTTTTT. Encoded protein: CAIQRQGKNEKLFF.